Detailed here is one TCR beta chain. Germline CDR1 is SGHRS and CDR2 is YFSETQ. The ends lost 4 bases at V and 5 bases at J; junction bases unmatched: 8. The CDR3 is 16 residues long. This record belongs to a study of control samples from healthy donors and cancer patients. Here immunoSEQ multiplex PCR was the method, and the copy in TCRdb shows in-frame clones only, minus some. This table has tens of thousands of clones, 80% to 95% appearing once. The specimen sequenced was blood. The source is a woman in her forties or fifties in good health. The chain joins TRBV5-1 to TRBJ2-1, with 11 bases identical to TRBD2. CDR3 residues: CASSPTGLAVNNEQFF. Here the CDR3 DNA reads TGCGCCAGCAGCCCGACGGGACTAGCGGTTAACAATGAGCAGTTCTTC.